This TCR beta chain was found in a study of T cell repertoires in cytomegalovirus infection. For the study at large: Peptides in the study included HLA-C-restricted and HLA-B-restricted CMV epitopes. Indicated by public TCR beta signatures were CMV infection and matching HLA type. General study results and limits: The study identified carriers of CMV plus the relevant HLA from cumulative public TCR beta family frequency.

This CDR3 is built from 15 residues. Losses at the gene ends were 6 bases for V and 0 bases for J; bases not matched to a gene: 5. Germline CDR1 is SNHLY and CDR2 is FYNNEI. As concerns this clonotype: Its antigen is as yet unknown.

In TCRdb, the reads were re-called with MiXCR into one record per CDR3 protein. The data hold some 700,000 distinct CDR3 sequences, with around 31% observed a single time. The chain has TRBV2 and TRBJ1-5, with 7 bases matching TRBD1. The source material was cultured PBMCs, sampled from culture after CMV antigen stimulation. The TCR comes from a human donor in good health (CMV status not recorded). Some clones in this sample may be carry-over from other donors' samples. CDR3 region: CASRARTGSNQPQHF. The CDR3 DNA reads as TGTGCCAGCAGGGCCCGGACAGGTAGCAATCAGCCCCAGCATTTT. The full variable domain, its missing parts supplied by reference TRBV2 and TRBJ1-5, is EPEVTQTPSHQVTQMGQEVILRCVPISNHLYFYWYRQILGQKVEFLVSFYNNEISEKSEIFDDQFSVERPDGSNFTLKIRSTKLEDSAMYFCASRARTGSNQPQHFGDGTRLSIL.